This TCR beta chain was found in a study of blood T cell repertoires in COVID-19 (dated by TCRdb to the early 2020s). The study in broad terms: Collaborator samples came from the United States, Italy and Spain and covered acute and convalescent phases of COVID-19. The samples were drawn from the first 160 participants of the ongoing ImmuneRACE study and from about 1,200 subjects provided by 6 global collaborators. Nearly every sample came with metadata listing a de-identified subject ID, COVID-19 status, age in years and sex. The material from the prospective study consisted of cDNA or gDNA derived from T cells, B-cell-depleted T cells, or PBMCs. Where HLA class I and class II types were available, the types were taken from metadata supplied by the sample provider, not from assay-based typing. Subjects who had been exposed to COVID-19, were actively infected with it, or had recovered from it provided the deeply sampled blood TCRbeta repertoires that made up the dataset. A freely available public database, intended as a resource for researchers studying the immune response to SARS-CoV-2, is where the repertoires were released. Findings and caveats that apply to the study as a whole: The amount of clinical and demographic metadata varied by source and participant and was provided uncurated.

Details on this clone: What this receptor recognizes is not known. Per-nucleotide qualities are absent, and no much larger clonotype sits a single base away.

Spanning cysteine to phenylalanine, the CDR3 consists of 14 amino acids. Only the CDR3 part of the read is kept: 42 bases, read in frame from the first base. CDR1 and CDR2 were assigned from the germline V gene (reference sequence) as SEHNR and FQNEAQ. The germline V end is reduced by 1 base and the J end by 4 bases; junction bases left unmatched: 1. One collaborating source in Seattle enrolled patients while the patients were actively infected and followed the patients over time throughout the course of disease. The collaborating institutions used their own protocols to collect whole blood in K2EDTA tubes. Collaborator samples were shipped for TCRbeta analysis as frozen whole blood, isolated PBMCs, or DNA extracted from either sample type. TCRbeta CDR3 regions were amplified from genomic DNA using the immunoSEQ Assay, a bias-controlled multiplex PCR. The authors' analysis ran thus. The number of nucleated cells in each sample was estimated by amplification of reference gene primers within the assay. To quantify the absolute abundance of each unique TCRbeta CDR3 rearrangement, sequence reads were collapsed and filtered. For each sample, productive Simpson clonality was calculated as the square root of Simpson's diversity index across productive rearrangements. The table comes from immuneACCESS by way of TCRdb, which keeps in-frame sequences with V and J called. Part of the clones is missing from these tables; in studies checked, under half for an unresolved V gene and the rest for unknown reasons. The DNA gave D and trimming, while V, J and clone size come from that table. The sample data list roughly 250,000 clones, and over 90% of these were observed just once. In total, the top ten clones hold roughly 0.89% of the sample.

The TCR originated in a man aged 30 to 39 with COVID-19, enrolled during active disease. This chain is built from TRBV7-9 and TRBJ1-2; 9 central bases correspond to TRBD1. Specimen: peripheral blood. Here the CDR3 is given as CASSLGDRAYGYTF. The nucleotide sequence reads as follows: TGTGCCAGCAGCTTAGGGGACAGGGCCTATGGCTACACCTTC.